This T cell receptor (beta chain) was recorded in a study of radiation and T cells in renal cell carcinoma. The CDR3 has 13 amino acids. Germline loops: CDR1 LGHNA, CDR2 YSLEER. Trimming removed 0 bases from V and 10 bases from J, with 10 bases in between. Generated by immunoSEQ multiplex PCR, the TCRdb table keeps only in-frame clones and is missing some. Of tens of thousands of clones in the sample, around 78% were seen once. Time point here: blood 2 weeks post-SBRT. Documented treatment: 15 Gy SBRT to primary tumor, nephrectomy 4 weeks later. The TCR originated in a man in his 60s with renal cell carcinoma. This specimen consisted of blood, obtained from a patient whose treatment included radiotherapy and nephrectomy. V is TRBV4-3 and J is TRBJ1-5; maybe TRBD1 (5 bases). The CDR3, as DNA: TGCGCCAGCAGCCAAGACGGTGGGGGACCCCAGCATTTT. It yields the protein CASSQDGGGPQHF.